Below, 32 T cell receptor beta chains from the same sample are listed, as sequenced in a study of T cell repertoires in cytomegalovirus infection. Their recognized antigens are unknown. From the reads, TCRdb called clonotypes with MiXCR, one entry per CDR3 protein. The data hold fewer than 1,000,000 distinct CDR3 sequences, with about a third observed a single time. The sample was cultured CD8+ T cells from PBMCs, taken from culture after CMV antigen stimulation. Source of these receptors: a human donor in good health (CMV status not recorded). Some clones in this sample may be carry-over from other donors' samples.

This clonotype was seen a handful of times. This chain joins TRBV19 and TRBJ2-2; D ambiguous. The CDR3 is made up of 13 amino acids. The V end lost 5 bases, the J end lost 4 bases, and 8 bases lay between the germline ends. The germline gives CDR1 LNHDA, CDR2 SQIVND (reference sequence). CDR3 protein: CASSFTSTGELFF. In DNA, the CDR3 is TGTGCCAGTAGTTTTACATCCACCGGGGAGCTGTTTTTT.

V usage is TRBV4-1 and J usage is TRBJ1-5; D call uncertain. The germline V gene has CDR1 MGHRA and CDR2 YSYEKL. The CDR3 loop spans 13 amino acids. V gave up 0 bases and J gave up 6 bases, with 6 bases separating them. The CDR3 nucleotides read TGCGCCAGCAGCCAAGATAGGATTCAGCCCCAGCATTTT. Translating it yields CASSQDRIQPQHF.

The chain links TRBV27 to TRBJ2-7, with TRBD2 matching over 7 bases. Germline CDR1 reads MNHEY; CDR2 reads SMNVEV (reference sequence). This CDR3 spans 14 amino acids. Trimming at V came to 6 bases and at J to 4 bases, leaving 9 bases not matched to a gene. The CDR3 is CASSPDGGGYEQYV. Written as DNA, the CDR3 is TGTGCCAGCAGCCCCGATGGGGGGGGATACGAGCAGTACGTC.

This clonotype has more than one count but fewer than ten. The chain uses TRBV7-4 and TRBJ1-2; D might be TRBD1 (6 bases). The CDR3 spans 15 residues. Germline loops: CDR1 SGHVT, CDR2 SQSDAQ. Trimming pared 5 bases from V and 3 bases from J, leaving 16 bases between. The chain's CDR3 is CASSQSDRWDYGYTF. The CDR3 nucleotides are TGTGCCAGCAGCCAATCCGACAGGTGGGACTATGGCTACACCTTC.

The sample holds a few counts of this clonotype. The chain joins TRBV6-1 to TRBJ1-2; D possibly corresponds to TRBD1 (5 bases). Trimming stripped 5 bases from V and 8 bases from J, with 18 bases between. The CDR3 is 14 amino acids. The germline V gene encodes CDR1 MNHNS and CDR2 SASEGT. CDR3 protein: CASSPRSGAQGYTF. DNA of the CDR3: TGTGCCAGCAGTCCCCGGTCCGGGGCGCAAGGCTACACCTTC.

The chain is built from TRBV12-3 or TRBV12-4 and TRBJ1-1; the D gene is possibly TRBD1 (5 bases). Trimming left V 5 bases short and J 5 bases short, with 12 bases between. This CDR3 is built from 13 residues. For the CDR3, the DNA is TGTGCCAGCAGTCCAGGGAAAAAAACTGAAGCTTTCTTT. Translated, it gives CASSPGKKTEAFF.

This clonotype came up many times. V gene TRBV7-6 combines with J gene TRBJ2-2, with D tentatively TRBD2 (5 bases). Germline V gene sequence: CDR1 SGHVS, CDR2 FNYEAQ. Deletions cut 4 bases from V and 5 bases from J, with 17 bases between. The CDR3 has 16 amino acids. The CDR3 region is CASSSEASTGTGELFF. CDR3 DNA: TGTGCCAGCAGCTCCGAGGCATCAACGGGGACCGGGGAGCTGTTTTTT.

V usage is TRBV5-1 and J usage is TRBJ2-7, with TRBD2 matching 15 bases. The length of the CDR3 is 17 residues. The V gene end was trimmed by 4 bases and the J gene end by 4 bases; junction bases not matched to a gene: 9. CDR1 is SGHRS and CDR2 is YFSETQ in the germline V gene. The CDR3 region is CASSPEGLAGGIYEQYF. For the CDR3, the DNA is TGCGCCAGCAGCCCGGAAGGACTAGCGGGGGGGATTTACGAGCAGTACTTC.

The chain couples TRBV24-1 to TRBJ2-2, with TRBD1 matching 7 bases. CDR1 is KGHDR, CDR2 SFDVKD, per germline. The V and J ends lost 9 bases and 7 bases, in that order; junction bases with no gene match: 10. The CDR3 consists of 14 residues. The CDR3 loop is CATGTTGVFGELFF. The CDR3 bases are TGTGCCACCGGAACAACAGGGGTTTTCGGGGAGCTGTTTTTT.

The genes are TRBV2 and TRBJ2-7; 15 positions agree with TRBD2. The V and J ends lost 4 bases and 7 bases, in that order; junction bases with no gene match: 11. In germline, CDR1 is SNHLY, CDR2 FYNNEI. The CDR3 is made up of 17 amino acids. The CDR3 DNA is TGTGCCAGCAGTGGAGGGACTAGCGGGGGGCCATTAAATGAGCAGTACGTC. Its translation: CASSGGTSGGPLNEQYV.

On this clonotype: Sequence at one end of the junction differs from germline and may be a read error. V usage is TRBV7-4 and J usage is TRBJ1-3, with 10 bases matching TRBD1. Per the germline V gene, CDR1 is SGHVT and CDR2 is SQSDAQ. There are 15 residues in the CDR3. The CDR3 sequence: CAGSLDRGPGNTIYF. For the CDR3, the DNA is TGTGCCGGCAGCTTAGACAGGGGGCCAGGAAACACCATATATTTT.

This rearrangement joins TRBV6-2 or TRBV6-3 to TRBJ2-1; a possible D gene is TRBD1 (7 bases). The germline V gene encodes CDR1 MNHEY and CDR2 SVGEGT. The CDR3 runs to 13 residues. Trimming shortened V by 6 bases and J by 12 bases, and 18 bases separated the two germline ends. The CDR3 loop is CASSSRGGGTQFF. Written as DNA, the CDR3 is TGTGCCAGCAGCTCTCGTGGAGGGGGCACGCAGTTCTTC.

This CDR3 is CASSSTPGGLNTGELFF. CDR3 bases: TGTGCCAGCAGCTCGACCCCGGGGGGGCTGAACACCGGGGAGCTGTTTTTT. The rearrangement joins TRBV7-6 to TRBJ2-2; 8 nucleotides align to TRBD2. The CDR3 is 17 amino acids. Germline CDR1 and CDR2: SGHVS and FNYEAQ. The J segment lost 1 base and the V segment lost 4 bases, leaving 8 bases of the junction unmatched.

The V and J genes are TRBV3-1 and TRBJ1-2; D is ambiguous. CDR3 length: 13 amino acids. Trimming cost V 4 bases and J 6 bases, with 12 bases left between them. Looked up from germline, CDR1 is LGHDT and CDR2 is YNNKEL (reference sequence). The CDR3 DNA reads as TGTGCCAGCAGCCCCTGGCAGTGGGATGGCTACACCTTC. This translates into CASSPWQWDGYTF.

As DNA, the CDR3 is TGTGCCAGCAGCTTGGTGGACCCCTGGTCCGGGACGCAGTATTTT. Translating it yields CASSLVDPWSGTQYF. This chain links TRBV5-6 with TRBJ2-3; D is undetermined. The CDR3 runs 15 residues. V was cut by 0 bases and J by 9 bases, with 17 bases left in between. Germline loops: CDR1 SGHDT, CDR2 YYEEEE.

CDR3 sequence: CASSDKLGSRTDTQYF. CDR3 sequence (DNA): TGTGCCAGCAGTGACAAGTTGGGAAGTCGCACAGATACGCAGTATTTT. This chain connects TRBV25-1 to TRBJ2-3; no firm D call. Trimming took 3 bases from V and 1 from J, leaving 14 bases between them. CDR1 is MGHDK and CDR2 is SYGVNS in the germline V gene. This CDR3 spans 16 amino acids.

The V call is TRBV29-1, the J call TRBJ2-1, with 7 bases matching TRBD1. The V gene's germline CDR1 is SQVTM and CDR2 ANQGSEA. J lost 7 bases, V lost 1 base, and 13 bases had no gene match. This CDR3 spans 16 amino acids. The CDR3 here is CSVEGRDRWLRNEQFF. CDR3 bases: TGCAGCGTTGAAGGTAGGGACAGATGGCTCAGGAATGAGCAGTTCTTC.

This clonotype was counted ten times or more. The gene calls are TRBV7-8 and TRBJ2-2, with D maybe TRBD1 (5 bases). The V end was cut by 6 bases, the J end by 4 bases, with 18 bases between. Germline CDR1 SGHVS, CDR2 FQNEAQ. The CDR3 contains 16 residues. The CDR3 nucleotides read TGTGCCAGCAGTAACCTCAGGGATTTGGGCACCGGGGAGCTGTTTTTT. Amino acids: CASSNLRDLGTGELFF.

This clonotype was seen a few times. This chain joins TRBV23-1 and TRBJ2-5, with D perhaps TRBD1 (6 bases). TRBV23-1 is an ORF, with its function uncertain. The CDR3 loop spans 15 amino acids. Trimming removed 0 bases at V and 1 base at J, with 9 bases between. CDR3: CASSQSGQSQETQYF. DNA of the CDR3: TGCGCCAGCAGTCAATCCGGACAGTCCCAAGAGACCCAGTACTTC.

This chain connects TRBV7-9 to TRBJ1-2, with D unclear. The CDR3 extends over 14 amino acids. Trimming removed 6 bases at V and 5 bases at J, with 16 bases between. Germline CDR1 is SEHNR and CDR2 is FQNEAQ (reference sequence). CDR3 sequence reads: CASSPYTLRYGYTF. In nucleotides, the CDR3 is TGTGCCAGCAGTCCATACACCCTGCGTTATGGCTACACCTTC.

This clonotype was detected many times. The CDR3 region is CASSLFPPEASNYGYTF. CDR3 DNA sequence: TGTGCCAGCAGTTTATTTCCTCCCGAAGCCTCTAACTATGGCTACACCTTC. The V gene is TRBV27, the J gene TRBJ1-2; D gene uncertain. CDR1 and CDR2 (germline): MNHEY, SMNVEV (reference sequence). Trimming removed 1 base at V and 0 bases at J, with 15 bases between. CDR3 length equals 17 residues.

This clonotype was observed at least ten times. The chain has TRBV7-6 and TRBJ1-2; possibly TRBD1 for D (5 bases). Germline V gene data show CDR1 as SGHVS and CDR2 as FNYEAQ. The CDR3 loop spans 13 amino acids. V shed 5 bases and J shed 8 bases, with 15 bases lying between them. The CDR3 nucleotides are TGTGCCAGCAGCCCAGGGACCCTGAAAGGCTACACCTTC. Its translation is CASSPGTLKGYTF.

This clonotype has only a few counts. CDR3 residues: CASSLARAPSVDEQFF. The DNA for the CDR3 is TGTGCCAGCAGCTTGGCCAGAGCTCCGTCGGTGGATGAGCAGTTCTTC. The chain is built from TRBV5-5 and TRBJ2-1; the D is unclear. V lost 0 bases and J lost 8, with 18 bases in between. This CDR3 comprises 16 residues. Per the germline V gene, CDR1 is SGHKS and CDR2 is YYEKEE (reference sequence).

The chain joins TRBV19 to TRBJ1-5; D is undetermined. CDR1 is LNHDA, CDR2 SQIVND, per germline (reference sequence). The length of the CDR3 is 14 residues. V was cut by 10 bases and J by 3 bases, with 16 bases left in between. The CDR3 here is CATEVTTANQPQHF. The DNA for the CDR3 is TGTGCCACCGAGGTCACGACGGCCAATCAGCCCCAGCATTTT.

The V gene is TRBV7-8, the J gene TRBJ2-1, with D tentatively TRBD1 (6 bases). The CDR3 extends over 15 amino acids. The V and J ends lost 5 bases and 5 bases respectively, with 16 bases between them. CDR1 is SGHVS, CDR2 FQNEAQ, per germline. The CDR3 coding sequence is TGTGCCAGCAGCACCAAGGAACAGGGAGACAATGAGCAGTTCTTC. This translates into CASSTKEQGDNEQFF. Full variable domain (outside the CDR3, taken from reference TRBV7-8 and TRBJ2-1): GAGVSQSPRYKVAKRGQDVALRCDPISGHVSLFWYQQALGQGPEFLTYFQNEAQLDKSGLPSDRFFAERPEGSVSTLKIQRTQQEDSAVYLCASSTKEQGDNEQFFGPGTRLTVL.

This clonotype came up a few times. This chain uses TRBV7-9 with TRBJ2-1; D tentatively fits TRBD1 or TRBD2 (7 bases each). V was pared by 6 bases and J by 8 bases, with 17 bases between. The CDR3 contains 14 residues. CDR1 is SEHNR and CDR2 is FQNEAQ in the germline V gene (reference sequence). As DNA, the CDR3 is TGTGCCAGCAGTCCCCCACAGGGGAGGGATGAGCAGTTCTTC. Translated, it gives CASSPPQGRDEQFF.

This sequence joins TRBV7-6 and TRBJ1-4, with D possibly being TRBD1 (5 bases). This CDR3 region has 16 residues. Germline assignment: CDR1 SGHVS and CDR2 FNYEAQ. Trimming took off 3 bases at V and 5 bases at J, with 16 bases between the two ends. The CDR3 is CASSFRGMKVNEKLFF. CDR3 bases: TGTGCCAGCAGCTTTCGGGGGATGAAGGTGAATGAAAAACTGTTTTTT.

As concerns this clonotype: Mismatch with germline at one junction end may stem from a read error. V usage is TRBV27 and J usage is TRBJ1-2, with D perhaps TRBD1 (6 bases). The CDR3 is 13 residues long. Germline lookup yields CDR1 MNHEY and CDR2 SMNVEV (reference sequence). The DNA of the CDR3 is TGTGCCAGCAGTATATCCAGGGGCTATGGCTACACCTTC. It is translated as CASSISRGYGYTF.

The sample holds a few counts of this clonotype. The rearrangement links TRBV19 to TRBJ1-6; tentative D call: TRBD1 (6 bases). The CDR3 runs 14 residues. Per germline, CDR1 LNHDA and CDR2 SQIVND (reference sequence). V was pared by 5 bases and J by 7 bases, with 12 bases between. The CDR3 DNA reads TGTGCCAGTAGTCTGACAGGACCCAATTCACCCCTCCACTTT. This encodes CASSLTGPNSPLHF.

As DNA, the CDR3 is TGTGCCACCCACACCGCCACAGATACGCAGTATTTT. Translation: CATHTATDTQYF. This sequence joins TRBV2 and TRBJ2-3, with unresolved D. The CDR3 contains 12 residues. Between the trimmed V and J ends, which lost 10 bases and 2 bases, there was a span of 10 bases. Per germline, CDR1 SNHLY and CDR2 FYNNEI.

This clonotype occurred many times. This chain connects TRBV6-2 or TRBV6-3 to TRBJ2-1; TRBD1 matches at 7 bases. Germline-derived CDR1 and CDR2 are MNHEY and SVGEGT. The CDR3 has 14 residues. Losses at the gene ends were 6 bases for V and 3 bases for J; bases not matched to a gene: 5. The CDR3 sequence is CASSTGVYYNEQFF. The CDR3, as DNA: TGTGCCAGCAGCACAGGGGTCTACTACAATGAGCAGTTCTTC.

The V call is TRBV4-1, the J call TRBJ2-7; a weak D match, TRBD1 (6 bases). CDR3 length: 14 amino acids. In germline, CDR1 is MGHRA, CDR2 YSYEKL. The V end lost 1 base, the J end lost 3 bases, and 10 bases lay between the germline ends. CDR3 region: CASSQVPGDYEQYF. CDR3 nucleotides: TGCGCCAGCAGCCAAGTACCAGGGGACTACGAGCAGTACTTC.